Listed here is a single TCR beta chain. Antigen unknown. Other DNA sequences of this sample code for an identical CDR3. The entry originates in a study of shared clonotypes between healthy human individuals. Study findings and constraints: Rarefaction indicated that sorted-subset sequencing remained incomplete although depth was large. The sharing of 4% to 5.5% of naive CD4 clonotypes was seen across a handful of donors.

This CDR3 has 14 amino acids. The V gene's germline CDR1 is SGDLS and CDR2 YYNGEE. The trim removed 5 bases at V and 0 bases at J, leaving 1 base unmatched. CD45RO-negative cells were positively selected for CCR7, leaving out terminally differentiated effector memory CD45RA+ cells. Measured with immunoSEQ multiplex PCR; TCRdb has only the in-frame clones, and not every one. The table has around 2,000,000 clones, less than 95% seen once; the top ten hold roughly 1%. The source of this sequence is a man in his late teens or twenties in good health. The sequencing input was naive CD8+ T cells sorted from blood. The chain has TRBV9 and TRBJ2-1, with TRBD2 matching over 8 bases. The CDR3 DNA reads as TGTGCCAGCAGTACTAGCGGCTCCTACAATGAGCAGTTCTTC. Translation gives CASSTSGSYNEQFF.